The 5 T cell receptor beta chains given below trace back to one sample, sequenced in a study of ipilimumab plus nivolumab after autologous stem cell transplantation (dated by TCRdb to the early 2020s). Libraries were made using the immunoSEQ multiplex PCR assay. TCRdb took over this immuneACCESS table, retaining in-frame rearrangements with V and J assigned. Such tables are incomplete; in checked studies, under half of the missing clones stem from an unresolved V gene, and the remainder is unexplained. The sample table holds fewer than 85,000 clones, of which 83% were seen once. About 2.2% of the sample is taken by the ten largest. This specimen was PBMCs, taken in a trial of ipilimumab plus nivolumab as post-transplant consolidation. The source is a male donor with diffuse large B-cell lymphoma.

The chain joins TRBV5-1 to TRBJ1-1; unclear D gene. This CDR3 contains 14 residues. Germline CDR1 and CDR2: SGHRS and YFSETQ. Trimming shortened V by 0 bases and J by 8 bases, and 14 bases separated the two germline ends. The CDR3 region is CASSLVGGLQEAFF. CDR3 nucleotides: TGCGCCAGCAGCTTGGTGGGCGGCCTCCAGGAAGCTTTCTTT.

This sequence joins TRBV20-1 and TRBJ2-3; D unclear. The CDR3 length is 11 residues. The V and J ends lost 4 bases and 4 bases respectively, with 6 bases between them. Looked up from germline, CDR1 is DFQATT and CDR2 is SNEGSKA (reference sequence). The CDR3 DNA reads TGCAGTGCTAAGGTCTCAGATACGCAGTATTTT. This gives the protein CSAKVSDTQYF.

This clone was detected once. The chain joins TRBV5-3 to TRBJ1-5, with 9 bases fitting TRBD1. TRBV5-3 is an ORF, and what it does is uncertain. V was pared by 3 bases and J by 3 bases, with 13 bases of the junction left unmatched. CDR3 length: 18 residues. DNA for the CDR3: TGTGCCAGAAGCTATAGGAAGTTGAGGGACAGGGACAATCAGCCCCAGCATTTT. Protein: CARSYRKLRDRDNQPQHF.

This sequence joins TRBV5-1 and TRBJ2-3; D not resolved. Trimming shortened V by 5 bases and J by 1 base, and 5 bases separated the two germline ends. Germline CDR1 is SGHRS and CDR2 is YFSETQ. This CDR3 contains 12 residues. Here the CDR3 DNA reads TGCGCCAGCAGGGGCGGCACAGATACGCAGTATTTT. Translation: CASRGGTDTQYF.

This rearrangement joins TRBV10-1 to TRBJ1-2, with TRBD1 matching over 9 bases. J was trimmed by 1 base and V by 10 bases; bases with no gene match: 16. Germline values: CDR1 WNHNN, CDR2 SYGVQD (reference sequence). The CDR3 has 17 residues. This CDR3 is CATWPEDRGRGNYGYTF. CDR3 in DNA: TGCGCCACCTGGCCTGAGGACAGGGGACGGGGTAACTATGGCTACACCTTC.